This entry lists 9 T cell receptor beta chains sequenced from one sample in a study of early T cells in non-severe SARS-CoV-2 infection. TCRdb reanalysed the 5' RACE reads using MiXCR and keeps one entry per CDR3 protein. The sample gives tens of thousands of distinct CDR3 sequences, about a sixth of which show up once; roughly an eighth is in the top ten. Sequenced: whole blood. The receptors originated from an adult who was a healthcare worker with PCR-confirmed SARS-CoV-2 infection or an uninfected control (not recorded which).

This clonotype is deemed medium-sized. The junction departs from the called germline gene at one end, perhaps through a read error. The rearrangement links TRBV29-1 to TRBJ2-7; 7 bases are shared with TRBD1. The CDR3 is 10 amino acids. Per the germline V gene, CDR1 is SQVTM and CDR2 is ANQGSEA. This chain's CDR3 is CSVVTGDLCF. In nucleotides, the CDR3 is TGCAGCGTCGTTACAGGGGACCTATGCTTC.

The V and J genes are TRBV7-9 and TRBJ2-2; unclear D gene. Trimming pared 5 bases from V and 5 bases from J, leaving 6 bases between. The CDR3 has 12 residues. CDR1 and CDR2 from the germline V gene are SEHNR and FQNEAQ (reference sequence). The CDR3 sequence is CASSQRTGELFF. In nucleotides, the CDR3 is TGTGCCAGCAGCCAACGGACCGGGGAGCTGTTTTTT.

The chain carries TRBV12-3 or TRBV12-4 and TRBJ2-3, with D tentatively TRBD2 (5 bases). Deletions cut 5 bases from V and 4 bases from J, with 22 bases between. The CDR3 has 17 residues. DNA for the CDR3: TGTGCCAGCAGTATACTCACTAGTGGGGTGTTGGCAGATACGCAGTATTTT. It codes for CASSILTSGVLADTQYF.

This clonotype was recorded a few times. The rearrangement uses TRBV12-3 or TRBV12-4 and TRBJ1-6; the D is unclear. V was shortened by 6 bases and J by 6 bases, with 9 bases between the two germline ends. The CDR3 contains 13 residues. Written as DNA, the CDR3 is TGTGCCAGCAGAGGACCTGGTAATTCACCCCTCCACTTT. As protein: CASRGPGNSPLHF.

Details on this clonotype: A much larger clone differs by one base, so this may be a read error. The chain combines TRBV11-2 with TRBJ1-2, with 7 bases identical to TRBD1. This CDR3 region has 11 residues. J gave up 10 bases and V 8 bases, and 7 bases lay outside the gene matches. The V gene's germline CDR1 is SGHAT and CDR2 FQNNGV. In DNA form, the CDR3 reads TGTGCCAGCCGTACAGGGGACGACTACACCTTC. Translation: CASRTGDDYTF.

The chain recombines TRBV3-1 with TRBJ1-5, with D perhaps matching TRBD1 (5 bases). CDR3 length: 17 residues. V shed 1 base and J shed 6 bases, with 19 bases lying between them. Germline CDR1 is LGHDT and CDR2 is YNNKEL (reference sequence). CDR3 protein: CASSQAPESLGVQPQHF. CDR3 nucleotide sequence: TGTGCCAGCAGCCAAGCCCCTGAGTCCCTGGGGGTTCAGCCCCAGCATTTT.

The rearrangement uses TRBV7-3 and TRBJ2-1; D could derive from TRBD1 or TRBD2 (5 bases each). The CDR3 loop spans 14 amino acids. CDR1 SGHTA and CDR2 FQGTGA come from the germline V gene. V was cut by 5 bases and J by 8 bases, with 16 bases left in between. The CDR3, as DNA: TGTGCCAGCAGCAGCCGGGACCGAGACGATGAGCAGTTCTTC. Protein product: CASSSRDRDDEQFF.

This clonotype was found a few times. The chain couples TRBV12-3 or TRBV12-4 to TRBJ2-6, with 7 bases that match TRBD1. Unmatched junction bases numbered 12, after V lost 6 bases and J lost 1 base. This CDR3 comprises 18 residues. This CDR3 reads CASRVRDSKPSGANVLTF. DNA of the CDR3: TGTGCCAGCAGGGTACGGGACAGCAAACCTTCTGGGGCCAACGTCCTGACTTTC.

The V gene is TRBV7-9, the J gene TRBJ2-7, with D maybe TRBD1 (6 bases). V was clipped by 4 bases and J by 4 bases, with 14 bases between them. The germline V gene has CDR1 SEHNR and CDR2 FQNEAQ (reference sequence). The CDR3 has 14 amino acids. CDR3 sequence reads: CASSSGQKVYEQYF. The CDR3 DNA reads as TGTGCCAGCAGCTCCGGACAGAAGGTATACGAGCAGTACTTC.